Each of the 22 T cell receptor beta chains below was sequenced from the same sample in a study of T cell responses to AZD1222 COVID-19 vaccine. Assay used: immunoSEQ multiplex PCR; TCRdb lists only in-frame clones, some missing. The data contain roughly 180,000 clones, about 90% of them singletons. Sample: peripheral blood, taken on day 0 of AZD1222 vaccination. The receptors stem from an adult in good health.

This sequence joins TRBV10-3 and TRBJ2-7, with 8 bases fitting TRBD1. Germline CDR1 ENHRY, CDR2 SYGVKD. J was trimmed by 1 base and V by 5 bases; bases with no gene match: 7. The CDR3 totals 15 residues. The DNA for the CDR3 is TGTGCCATCAGTCAATCGACAGGGGTTTCCTACGAGCAGTACTTC. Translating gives CAISQSTGVSYEQYF.

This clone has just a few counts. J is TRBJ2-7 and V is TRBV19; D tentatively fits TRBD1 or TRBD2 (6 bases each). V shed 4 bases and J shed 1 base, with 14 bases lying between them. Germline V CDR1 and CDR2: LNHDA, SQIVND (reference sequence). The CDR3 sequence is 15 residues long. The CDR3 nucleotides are TGTGCCAGTAGTACCGGGTGGGGGGCATCCTACGAGCAGTACTTC. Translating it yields CASSTGWGASYEQYF.

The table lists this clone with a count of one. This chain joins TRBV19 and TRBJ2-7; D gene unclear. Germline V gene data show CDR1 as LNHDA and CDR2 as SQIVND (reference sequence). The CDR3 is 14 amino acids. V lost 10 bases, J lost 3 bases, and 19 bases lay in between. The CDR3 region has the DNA TGTGCCACCCTCCCCCACGGCGAAGGCTACGAGCAGTACTTC. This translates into CATLPHGEGYEQYF.

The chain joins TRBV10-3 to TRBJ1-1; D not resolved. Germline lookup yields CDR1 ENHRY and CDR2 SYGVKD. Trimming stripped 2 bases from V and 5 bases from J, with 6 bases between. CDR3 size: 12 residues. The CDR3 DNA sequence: TGTGCCATCAGTGAGGGAAGTACTGAAGCTTTCTTT. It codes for CAISEGSTEAFF.

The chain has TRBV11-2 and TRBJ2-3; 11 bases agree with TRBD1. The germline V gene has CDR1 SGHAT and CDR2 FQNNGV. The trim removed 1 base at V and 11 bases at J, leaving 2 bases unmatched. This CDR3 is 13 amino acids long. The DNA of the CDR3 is TGTGCCAGCAGCTTAGGGACAGGGGGCGGGCAGTATTTT. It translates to CASSLGTGGGQYF.

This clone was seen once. The CDR3 is CASSDAPGGKFSYEQYF. The CDR3, as DNA: TGTGCCAGCAGTGATGCCCCCGGCGGGAAGTTCTCCTACGAGCAGTACTTC. This chain links TRBV2 with TRBJ2-7; a possible D gene is TRBD2 (6 bases). This CDR3 is 17 amino acids long. Germline CDR1 is SNHLY and CDR2 is FYNNEI. V lost 3 bases and J lost 0, with 18 bases in between.

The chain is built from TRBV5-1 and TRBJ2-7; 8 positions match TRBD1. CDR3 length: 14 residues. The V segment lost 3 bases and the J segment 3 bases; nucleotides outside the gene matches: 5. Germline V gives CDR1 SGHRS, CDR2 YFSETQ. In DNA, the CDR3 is TGCGCCAGCAGCTGGGGCAGGGGGCTCTACGAGCAGTACTTC. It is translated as CASSWGRGLYEQYF. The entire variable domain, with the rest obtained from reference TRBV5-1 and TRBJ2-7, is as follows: KAGVTQTPRYLIKTRGQQVTLSCSPISGHRSVSWYQQTPGQGLQFLFEYFSETQRNKGNFPGRFSGRQFSNSRSEMNVSTLELGDSALYLCASSWGRGLYEQYFGPGTRLTVT.

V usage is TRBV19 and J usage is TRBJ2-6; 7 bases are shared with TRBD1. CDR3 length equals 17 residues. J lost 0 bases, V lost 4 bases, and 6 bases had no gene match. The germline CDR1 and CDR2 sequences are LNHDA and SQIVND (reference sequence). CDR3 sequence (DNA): TGTGCCAGTAGTACCGGGACAGTTATCTCTGGGGCCAACGTCCTGACTTTC. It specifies CASSTGTVISGANVLTF.

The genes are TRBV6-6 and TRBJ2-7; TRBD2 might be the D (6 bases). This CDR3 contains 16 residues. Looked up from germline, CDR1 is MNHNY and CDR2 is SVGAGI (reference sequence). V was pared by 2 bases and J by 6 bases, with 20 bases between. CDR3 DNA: TGTGCCAGCAGTTACGGGAACAGACTAGTTTTGGGCGAGCAGTACTTC. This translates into CASSYGNRLVLGEQYF.

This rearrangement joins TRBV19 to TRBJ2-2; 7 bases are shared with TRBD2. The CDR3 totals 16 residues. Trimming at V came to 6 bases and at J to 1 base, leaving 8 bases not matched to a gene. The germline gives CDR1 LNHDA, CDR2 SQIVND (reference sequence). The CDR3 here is CASRISGGMNTGELFF. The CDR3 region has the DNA TGTGCCAGTAGAATCTCCGGGGGGATGAACACCGGGGAGCTGTTTTTT.

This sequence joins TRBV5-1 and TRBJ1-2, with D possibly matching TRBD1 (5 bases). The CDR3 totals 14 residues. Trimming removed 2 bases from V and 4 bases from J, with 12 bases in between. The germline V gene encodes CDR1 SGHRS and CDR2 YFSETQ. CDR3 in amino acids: CASSFGDGTYGYTF. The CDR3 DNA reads TGCGCCAGCAGCTTTGGGGACGGCACCTATGGCTACACCTTC.

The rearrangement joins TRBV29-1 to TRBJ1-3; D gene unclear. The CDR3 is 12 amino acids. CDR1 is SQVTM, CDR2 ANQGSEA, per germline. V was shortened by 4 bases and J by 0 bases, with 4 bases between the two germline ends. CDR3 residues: CSVALSGNTIYF. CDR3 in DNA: TGCAGCGTTGCGCTCTCTGGAAACACCATATATTTT. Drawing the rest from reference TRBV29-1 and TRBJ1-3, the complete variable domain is SAVISQKPSRDICQRGTSLTIQCQVDSQVTMMFWYRQQPGQSLTLIATANQGSEATYESGFVIDKFPISRPNLTFSTLTVSNMSPEDSSIYLCSVALSGNTIYFGEGSWLTVV.

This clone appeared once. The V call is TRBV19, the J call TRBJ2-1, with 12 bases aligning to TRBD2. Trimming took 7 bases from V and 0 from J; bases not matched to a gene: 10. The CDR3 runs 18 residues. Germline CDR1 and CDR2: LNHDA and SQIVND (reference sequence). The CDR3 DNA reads TGTGCCAGTACCGCCCCGTGGACTAGCGGGAACTCCTACAATGAGCAGTTCTTC. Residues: CASTAPWTSGNSYNEQFF.

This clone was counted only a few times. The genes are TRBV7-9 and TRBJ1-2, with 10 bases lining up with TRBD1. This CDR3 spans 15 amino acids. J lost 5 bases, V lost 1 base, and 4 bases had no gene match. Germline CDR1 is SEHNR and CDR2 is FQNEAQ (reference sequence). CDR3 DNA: TGTGCCAGCAGCTTAGTCGGGACAGGGGCTTATGGCTACACCTTC. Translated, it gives CASSLVGTGAYGYTF.

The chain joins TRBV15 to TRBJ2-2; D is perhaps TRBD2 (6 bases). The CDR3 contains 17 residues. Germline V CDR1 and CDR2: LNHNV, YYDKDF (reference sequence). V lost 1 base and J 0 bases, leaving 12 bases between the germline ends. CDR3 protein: CATSRGKAGTNTGELFF. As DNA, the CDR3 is TGTGCCACCAGCAGAGGGAAAGCGGGCACGAACACCGGGGAGCTGTTTTTT.

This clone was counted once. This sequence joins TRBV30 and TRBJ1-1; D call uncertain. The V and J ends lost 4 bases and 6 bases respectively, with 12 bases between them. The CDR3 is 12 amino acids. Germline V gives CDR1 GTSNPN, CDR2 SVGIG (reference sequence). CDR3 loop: CAWTPRIAEAFF. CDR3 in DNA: TGTGCCTGGACGCCTCGGATCGCTGAAGCTTTCTTT.

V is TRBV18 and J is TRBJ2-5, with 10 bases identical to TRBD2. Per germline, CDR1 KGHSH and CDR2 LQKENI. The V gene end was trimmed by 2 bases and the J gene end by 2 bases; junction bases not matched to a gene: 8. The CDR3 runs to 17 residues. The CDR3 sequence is CASSPSASGRTQETQYF. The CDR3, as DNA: TGTGCCAGCTCACCATCGGCTAGCGGGAGAACACAAGAGACCCAGTACTTC.

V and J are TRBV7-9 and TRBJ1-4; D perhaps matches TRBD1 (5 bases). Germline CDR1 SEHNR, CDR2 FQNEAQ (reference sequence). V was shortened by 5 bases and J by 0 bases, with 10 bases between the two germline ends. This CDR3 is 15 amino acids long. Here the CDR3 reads CASSPGRATNEKLFF. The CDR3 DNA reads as TGTGCCAGCAGCCCGGGCAGGGCAACTAATGAAAAACTGTTTTTT. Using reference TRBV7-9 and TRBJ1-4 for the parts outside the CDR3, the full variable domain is DTGVSQNPRHKITKRGQNVTFRCDPISEHNRLYWYRQTLGQGPEFLTYFQNEAQLEKSRLLSDRFSAERPKGSFSTLEIQRTEQGDSAMYLCASSPGRATNEKLFFGSGTQLSVL.

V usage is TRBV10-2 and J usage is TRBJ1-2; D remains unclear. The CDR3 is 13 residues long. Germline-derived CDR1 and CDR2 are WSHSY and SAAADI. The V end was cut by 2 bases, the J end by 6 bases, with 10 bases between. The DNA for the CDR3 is TGCGCCAGCAGTGAGAGTACAGCGGATGGCTACACCTTC. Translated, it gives CASSESTADGYTF.

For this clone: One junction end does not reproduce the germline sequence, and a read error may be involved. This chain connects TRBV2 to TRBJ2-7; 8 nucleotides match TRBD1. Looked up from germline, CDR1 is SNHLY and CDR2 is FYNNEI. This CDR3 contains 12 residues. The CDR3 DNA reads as TGTGCCAGCAGTGACCCGGGACAGGTCCTTCTCTTC. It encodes CASSDPGQVLLF.

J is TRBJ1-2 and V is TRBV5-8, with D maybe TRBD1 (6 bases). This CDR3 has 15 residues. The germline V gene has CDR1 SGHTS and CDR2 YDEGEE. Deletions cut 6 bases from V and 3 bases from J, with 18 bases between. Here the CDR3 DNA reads TGTGCCAGCACCCCCTACGACAGGAGCTACTATGGCTACACCTTC. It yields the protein CASTPYDRSYYGYTF.

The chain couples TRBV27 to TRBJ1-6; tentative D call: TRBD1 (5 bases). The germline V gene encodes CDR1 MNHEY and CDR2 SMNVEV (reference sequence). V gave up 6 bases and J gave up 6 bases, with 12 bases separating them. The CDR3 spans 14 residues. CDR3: CASRSGTGNSPLHF. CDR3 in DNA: TGTGCCAGCAGATCCGGGACTGGTAATTCACCCCTCCACTTT.